One sample yielded the 2 T cell receptor beta chains listed below, sequenced in a study of T cell changes during pregnancy in multiple sclerosis. The table came from immunoSEQ multiplex PCR; TCRdb's copy has only in-frame clones and leaves some out. Of roughly 89,000 clones listed, around 94% are singletons. The material sequenced was peripheral blood, taken after pregnancy. Receptors were obtained from a female donor in good health, enrolled as a control in a pregnancy study.

V is TRBV7-8 and J is TRBJ2-7; D possibly corresponds to TRBD2 (7 bases). Germline assignment: CDR1 SGHVS and CDR2 FQNEAQ. V was shortened by 3 bases and J by 7 bases, with 16 bases between the two germline ends. The CDR3 sequence is 14 residues long. The CDR3 reads CASSFPTGGAEQYF. DNA for the CDR3: TGTGCCAGCAGCTTCCCCACGGGGGGCGCGGAGCAGTACTTC.

This clone has only a few counts. The gene calls are TRBV7-9 and TRBJ2-7; 10 nucleotides align to TRBD1. This CDR3 has 16 residues. CDR1 and CDR2 (germline): SEHNR, FQNEAQ (reference sequence). V lost 5 bases to trimming and J lost 2 bases; unmatched junction nucleotides: 9. The CDR3, as DNA: TGTGCCAGCAGCCCTAACTCGGGACAGGGGACCTACGAGCAGTACTTC. Amino acids: CASSPNSGQGTYEQYF.